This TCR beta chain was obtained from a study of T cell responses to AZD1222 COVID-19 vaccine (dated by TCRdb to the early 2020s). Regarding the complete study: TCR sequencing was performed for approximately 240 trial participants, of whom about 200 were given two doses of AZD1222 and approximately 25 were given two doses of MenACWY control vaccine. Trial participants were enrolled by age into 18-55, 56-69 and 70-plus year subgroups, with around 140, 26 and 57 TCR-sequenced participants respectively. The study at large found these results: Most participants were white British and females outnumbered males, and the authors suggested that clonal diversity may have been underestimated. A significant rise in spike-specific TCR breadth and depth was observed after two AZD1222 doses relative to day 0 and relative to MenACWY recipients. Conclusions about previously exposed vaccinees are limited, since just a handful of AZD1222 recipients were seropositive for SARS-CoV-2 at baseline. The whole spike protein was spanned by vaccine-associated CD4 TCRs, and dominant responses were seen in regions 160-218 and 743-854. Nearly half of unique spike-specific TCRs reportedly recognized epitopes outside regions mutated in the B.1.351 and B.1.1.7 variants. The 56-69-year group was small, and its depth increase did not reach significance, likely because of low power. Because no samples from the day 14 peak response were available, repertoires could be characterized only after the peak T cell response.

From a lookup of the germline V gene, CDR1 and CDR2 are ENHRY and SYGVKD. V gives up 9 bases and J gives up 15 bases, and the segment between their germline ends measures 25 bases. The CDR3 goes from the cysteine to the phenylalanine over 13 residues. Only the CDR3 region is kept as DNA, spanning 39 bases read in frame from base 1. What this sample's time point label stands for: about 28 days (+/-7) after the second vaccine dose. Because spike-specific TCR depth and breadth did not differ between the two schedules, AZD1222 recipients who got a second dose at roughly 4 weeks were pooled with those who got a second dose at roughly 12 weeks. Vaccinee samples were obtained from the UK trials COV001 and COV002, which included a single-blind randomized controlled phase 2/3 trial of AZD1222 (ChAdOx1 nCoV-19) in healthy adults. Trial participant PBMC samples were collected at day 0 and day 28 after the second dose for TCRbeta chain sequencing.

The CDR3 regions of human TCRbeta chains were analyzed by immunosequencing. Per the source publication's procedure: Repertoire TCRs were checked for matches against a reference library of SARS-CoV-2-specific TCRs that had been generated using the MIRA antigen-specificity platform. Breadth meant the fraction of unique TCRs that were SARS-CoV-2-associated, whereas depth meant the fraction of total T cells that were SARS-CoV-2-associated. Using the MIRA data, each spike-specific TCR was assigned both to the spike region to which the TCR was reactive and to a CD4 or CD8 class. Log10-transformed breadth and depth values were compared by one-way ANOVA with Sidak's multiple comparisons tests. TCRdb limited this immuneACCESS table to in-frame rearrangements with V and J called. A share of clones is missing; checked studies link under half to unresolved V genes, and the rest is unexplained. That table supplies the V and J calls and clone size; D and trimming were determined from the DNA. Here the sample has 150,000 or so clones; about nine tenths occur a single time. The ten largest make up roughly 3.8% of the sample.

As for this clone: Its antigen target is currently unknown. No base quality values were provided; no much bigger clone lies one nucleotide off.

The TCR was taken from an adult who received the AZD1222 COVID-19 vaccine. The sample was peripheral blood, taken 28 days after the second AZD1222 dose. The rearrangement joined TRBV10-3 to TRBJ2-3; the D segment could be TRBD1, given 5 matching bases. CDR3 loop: CAIKPGGTGQKYF. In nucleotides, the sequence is TGTGCCATTAAGCCAGGTGGAACAGGACAAAAATATTTT.